This T cell receptor beta chain was recorded in a study of cytomegalovirus exposure and HLA in healthy donors. Study results and caveats: Sequencing likely generated an artifact that appeared as a cluster of highly shared sequence variants.

Primers included in the PCR were 60 Vbeta and 13 Jbeta primers. The assay was immunoSEQ multiplex PCR, and TCRdb's table has in-frame clones only and misses some. The sample yields some 270,000 clones, about four fifths seen once. Trimming removed 5 bases from V and 6 bases from J, with 16 bases in between. This CDR3 region has 14 residues. CDR1 and CDR2 (germline): MGHRA, YSYEKL. Points on this clone: What it recognizes is unknown.

Sequencing was performed on PBMCs. The TCR comes from a girl aged 2 to 9 in good health and CMV-seronegative. The J gene is TRBJ1-1, the V gene TRBV4-1; D is perhaps TRBD1 (5 bases). Here the CDR3 DNA reads TGCGCCAGCAGCGTCCAGGGACTAGTTTCTGAAGCTTTCTTT. This sequence encodes CASSVQGLVSEAFF.